This paragraph reports one TCR beta chain. Only a few counts were recorded for this clonotype. Its binding antigen is unknown. Base qualities are missing; no much larger clone stands one base away. V is cut by 6 bases and J by 9 bases, and the space between the germline ends is 15 bases. The CDR3 covers 12 residues, taking in both the cysteine and the phenylalanine. Just the 36-base CDR3 DNA is kept, in frame starting at base 1. CDR1 and CDR2 are read off the germline V gene as SQVTM and ANQGSEA. Every donor in the study was a healthy Caucasian. The twin cohort consisted of three pairs of female monozygotic twins, all aged about 18 to 29 years. Positive isolation kits from Invitrogen were used to isolate the CD4+ and CD8+ T cell populations. The protocol used for the library was 5' RACE. The instrument was an Illumina HiSeq 2000. Template switching introduced a universal primer binding site; the final cDNA contained a unique molecular identifier, enabling accurate counting of TCR cDNA molecules. Specific primers in the conserved constant-segment region were used to synthesize first-strand cDNA for the TCR alpha and beta chains. To control for contamination, each cDNA library was double barcoded with a SMART-Mk sample barcode plus Illumina barcodes. TruSeq adapter sequences along with Illumina sample barcodes were introduced in two successive PCR steps. The TCR alpha and beta cDNA libraries were sequenced on the Illumina HiSeq platform using custom primers. On the authors' methods: MiGEC was used to process raw reads and extract unique molecular identifiers, and MiXCR was used to find CDR3 positions. Recombination models were inferred per individual with the repgenHMM and IGoR tools using an EM algorithm. The tcR package in R was used for shared clonotype analysis, with sharing normalized by the product of cloneset sizes. To study raw recombination free of thymic and clonal selection effects, out-of-frame nonproductive sequences were analyzed. The raw public data were reprocessed by TCRdb itself: fastp quality trimming at Q25, MiXCR clonotype calling, in-frame beta chains only. Entries are consolidated by CDR3 protein sequence, retaining the most common genes and DNA. The V and J calls follow TCRdb's processing rather than the paper's. Present in this sample are approximately 500,000 distinct CDR3 sequences, 24% of which were seen just once. The top ten clonotypes cover about 2.7% of the sample.

The sample originates from a study of identical twins (dated by TCRdb to about 2016). In the study overall: To test whether fetal clonotypes persist, the study used deep sequencing on TCR alpha and beta repertoires from monozygotic twins, unrelated adults of various ages, and cord blood. To rule out contamination, replicate twin experiments were performed at different times with different library preparation protocols. Points the paper makes about the study in general: Abundant cord blood beta clonotypes had fewer insertions, young adult naive repertoires showed a similar but weaker trend, and memory repertoires showed no such trend. In beta out-of-frame sequences, excess twin sharing was weaker, because having fewer shared sequences lowered the signal-to-noise ratio. Invariant T cells such as MAIT and iNKT could partly confound zero-insertion analyses, though diverse VJ usage argued against this for most clonotypes. Out-of-frame TCR alpha sequences shared between twins showed an excess of low generation-probability sequences compared with coincidental sharing between unrelated individuals. Recombination models systematically underestimated out-of-frame TCR alpha sharing in monozygotic twins but agreed with sharing between unrelated individuals. Because the same donors could not be followed over many years, the conclusions depended on cross-sectional statistical analysis.

The sample also formed part of further work on T cells expressing NK-cell markers. As the second publication notes: TCR beta-chain repertoires were profiled in sorted CD3+CD56+NKG2C+, CD3+CD56+NKG2C- and CD3+CD56-NKG2C+ T-cell subsets from about 8 donors. Seven of the eight sequenced donors were HCMV-seropositive and one was HCMV-seronegative. To restrict sorting to alphabetaTCR-expressing T cells, an anti-gammadeltaTCR antibody was added in several experiments. In several donors, the dominant CD3+CD56+NKG2C+ clonotypes were found to rank among the top 10 CD8+ clonotypes and to make up roughly 1.0-7.5% of CD8+ T cells. Those dominant clonotypes were again the most abundant among CD3+CD56-NKG2C+ cells in a handful of donors, at about 25-65%. Whether the expanded NKG2C-expressing T cell clones were specific for HCMV antigens was left unclear. All eight donors whose samples were sequenced were randomly selected healthy volunteers, three of them men and five women. To determine HCMV serostatus, a commercial ELISA kit was used to detect HCMV-specific IgG in serum. MIGEC was used to demultiplex reads and group the reads by UMI, and MiTCR was used to assemble and quantify clonotypes. Only TCR cDNA sequences supported by at least two reads were kept to exclude erroneous sequences. Downstream repertoire analysis used the tcR package, and clonotypes were matched across fractions by CDR3 nucleotide sequence plus V segment. VDJmatch was used to annotate antigen specificity against VDJdb, with one amino acid substitution in CDR3 permitted.

Recombination joined TRBV29-1 with TRBJ2-4; the D segment cannot be called with confidence. The TCR was taken from a woman between 18 and 29 years old in good health. Input material: CD4+ T cells sorted from blood. The DNA sequence is given as TGCAGCGTCGAGTTTTACAGAGGCATTCAGTACTTC. Its product reads: CSVEFYRGIQYF.